One sample yielded the 28 T cell receptor beta chains listed below, sequenced in a study of regulatory T cells in long-lasting Graves disease. The time point is: newly diagnosed GD, antithyroid drugs for less than 3 months. The TCR library was made from RNA that had been extracted from PBMCs in TRIzol. According to the study, TCR beta libraries were built with iRepertoire HTBI primers and CDR3-region Arm-PCR. MiXCR, applied by TCRdb to the multiplex PCR reads, yields one record per CDR3 protein. Of roughly 420,000 distinct CDR3 sequences in the sample, about a sixth are singletons; the top ten hold about 25%. Separately, the same data were catalogued under a study of T cells in Graves' hyperthyroidism and ophthalmopathy.

The sequencing here drew on peripheral blood mononuclear cells (PBMCs), taken at new diagnosis, from a patient treated with antithyroid drugs. Source of these receptors: a young woman with Graves disease.

This clonotype was recorded at least ten times. This chain connects TRBV20-1 to TRBJ1-5, with 9 bases matching TRBD1. From germline, CDR1 is DFQATT and CDR2 SNEGSKA (reference sequence). J was trimmed by 6 bases and V by 3 bases; bases with no gene match: 18. This CDR3 spans 18 amino acids. The CDR3, as DNA: TGCAGTGCTAGCCCCGGGGACAGGGAAGCCTGGTCGGGTCAGCCCCAGCATTTT. Its translation is CSASPGDREAWSGQPQHF.

Notes on this clonotype: A much larger clone sits a single nucleotide away, making a read error possible. The V call is TRBV5-1, the J call TRBJ2-7, with 11 bases fitting TRBD2. This CDR3 contains 17 residues. Germline V gene data show CDR1 as SGHRS and CDR2 as YFSETQ. This CDR3 is CASSLSLAGGHSYEHYF. The CDR3 nucleotides read TGCGCCAGCAGCTTGAGTCTAGCGGGAGGCCACTCCTACGAGCACTACTTC.

The gene calls are TRBV20-1 and TRBJ2-2; 9 nucleotides line up with TRBD1. This CDR3 has 16 amino acids. Trimming at V came to 0 bases and at J to 0 bases, leaving 2 bases not matched to a gene. In germline, CDR1 is DFQATT, CDR2 SNEGSKA (reference sequence). CDR3 sequence reads: CSARDWDRANTGELFF. The CDR3 DNA is TGCAGTGCTAGAGATTGGGACAGGGCGAACACCGGGGAGCTGTTTTTT.

This clonotype showed up many times. The genes are TRBV5-5 and TRBJ2-7; a possible D gene is TRBD1 (7 bases). The germline V gene has CDR1 SGHKS and CDR2 YYEKEE (reference sequence). There are 14 residues in the CDR3. Trimming shortened V by 1 base and J by 4 bases, and 12 bases separated the two germline ends. CDR3 sequence reads: CASSLTGEAYEQYF. The CDR3 coding sequence is TGTGCCAGCAGCTTGACAGGGGAGGCGTACGAGCAGTACTTC.

The rearrangement uses TRBV11-2 and TRBJ1-4; 8 positions agree with TRBD1. The V segment lost 0 bases and the J segment 3 bases; nucleotides outside the gene matches: 3. The CDR3 has 16 amino acids. Germline CDR1 is SGHAT and CDR2 is FQNNGV. The CDR3 protein is CASSLDRTGPNEKLFF. The DNA of the CDR3 is TGTGCCAGCAGCTTAGACCGGACAGGGCCTAATGAAAAACTGTTTTTT.

This clonotype is a singleton in its sample. The chain recombines TRBV3-1 with TRBJ2-7, with D unclear. The germline V gene encodes CDR1 LGHDT and CDR2 YNNKEL (reference sequence). The V and J ends lost 1 base and 3 bases respectively, with 10 bases between them. CDR3 length: 14 residues. In DNA form, the CDR3 reads TGTGCCAGCAGCCAAGGGCAGGCAATCTACGAGCAGTACTTC. Its protein product is CASSQGQAIYEQYF.

This clonotype was observed at least ten times. V is TRBV6-1 and J is TRBJ2-7, with D possibly TRBD2 on 6 matching bases. V was clipped by 8 bases and J by 2 bases, with 13 bases between them. The length of the CDR3 is 13 residues. Germline-derived CDR1 and CDR2 are MNHNS and SASEGT. Here the CDR3 reads CASAKQRAYEQYF. In DNA, the CDR3 is TGTGCCAGCGCCAAGCAGCGGGCCTACGAGCAGTACTTC.

A few counts support this clonotype. The rearrangement links TRBV27 to TRBJ2-2; D is ambiguous. Trimming took 1 base from V and 6 from J, leaving 12 bases between them. The CDR3 runs 15 residues. Germline loops: CDR1 MNHEY, CDR2 SMNVEV (reference sequence). CDR3 loop: CASSLYMEFAGELFF. The CDR3 coding sequence is TGTGCCAGCAGTTTATATATGGAGTTCGCCGGGGAGCTGTTTTTT.

The chain joins TRBV19 to TRBJ2-7; TRBD2 might be the D (6 bases). The germline gives CDR1 LNHDA, CDR2 SQIVND (reference sequence). The CDR3 spans 11 residues. V gave up 8 bases and J gave up 6 bases, with 11 bases separating them. This chain's CDR3 is CASAAGSEQYF. The CDR3 DNA follows: TGTGCCAGTGCAGCGGGCTCCGAGCAGTACTTC.

There are many counts of this clonotype. The chain uses TRBV28 and TRBJ2-3; the match to TRBD2 covers 9 bases. The germline V gene has CDR1 MDHEN and CDR2 SYDVKM. This CDR3 comprises 16 residues. V dropped 6 bases and J dropped 6; count of bases not matched to a gene: 13. The CDR3 DNA is TGTGCCAGCAGCCCAGGGAGCGGGAGGCGCTGGGATACGCAGTATTTT. Its protein is CASSPGSGRRWDTQYF.

This clonotype has only a few counts. The chain employs TRBV5-5 and TRBJ1-1, with a weak D call TRBD1 (5 bases). Germline CDR1 is SGHKS and CDR2 is YYEKEE (reference sequence). This CDR3 has 14 amino acids. The germline V and J ends were trimmed by 2 bases and 5 bases, with 13 bases remaining between them. CDR3 amino acids: CASSLESRGTEAFF. CDR3 nucleotide sequence: TGTGCCAGCAGCTTAGAATCTCGGGGGACTGAAGCTTTCTTT.

This clonotype was recorded at least ten times. This chain links TRBV29-1 with TRBJ2-5; 8 bases fit TRBD1. V lost 1 base, J lost 11 bases, and 9 bases stayed unmatched. The germline CDR1 and CDR2 sequences are SQVTM and ANQGSEA. This CDR3 is 13 amino acids long. The CDR3 is CSVEVGQGPTQYF. As DNA, the CDR3 is TGCAGCGTTGAAGTCGGACAGGGTCCAACTCAGTACTTC.

J is TRBJ2-3 and V is TRBV5-5; D may be TRBD1 (6 bases). The CDR3 loop spans 14 amino acids. V shed 5 bases and J shed 4 bases, with 14 bases lying between them. Germline values: CDR1 SGHKS, CDR2 YYEKEE (reference sequence). CDR3 sequence: CASRRDKGSDTQYF. The CDR3 coding sequence is TGTGCCAGCAGACGGGACAAGGGATCAGATACGCAGTATTTT.

This clonotype was observed at least ten times. The J gene is TRBJ2-7, the V gene TRBV28; maybe TRBD2 (6 bases). This CDR3 contains 14 residues. Germline V gene data show CDR1 as MDHEN and CDR2 as SYDVKM. V lost 2 bases to trimming and J lost 0 bases, with 8 bases between them. The CDR3 DNA is TGTGCCAGCAGTTTAGCGGGACCCTCCTACGAGCAGTACTTC. Translated, it gives CASSLAGPSYEQYF.

V gene TRBV3-1 combines with J gene TRBJ2-5; D is tentatively TRBD1 or TRBD2 (6 bases each). The CDR3 covers 18 residues. The germline V gene has CDR1 LGHDT and CDR2 YNNKEL (reference sequence). The germline V and J ends were trimmed by 3 bases and 5 bases, with 25 bases remaining between them. The CDR3, as DNA: TGTGCCAGCAGCCATGACGTAGCCGGTGGGGGGCTAGGGGAGACCCAGTACTTC. It codes for CASSHDVAGGGLGETQYF.

This clonotype was recorded at least ten times. CDR3 in DNA: TGTGCCAGCAGTGAAGCCCCAGGTTGGACAGGCTCCTACGAGCAGTACTTC. Its translation: CASSEAPGWTGSYEQYF. This chain joins TRBV6-1 and TRBJ2-7; 7 bases line up with TRBD1. Germline values: CDR1 MNHNS, CDR2 SASEGT. With V trimmed by 0 bases and J by 0 bases, 8 bases remained unmatched. The CDR3 runs to 17 residues.

The chain recombines TRBV29-1 with TRBJ2-7; D is undetermined. V was clipped by 4 bases and J by 3 bases, with 10 bases between them. The CDR3 consists of 12 residues. Germline CDR1 SQVTM, CDR2 ANQGSEA. CDR3 protein: CSVVRPIYEQYF. In DNA, the CDR3 is TGCAGCGTTGTACGACCGATCTACGAGCAGTACTTC.

This clonotype was counted at least ten times. The CDR3 sequence is CASSPPGQGTYEQYF. For the CDR3, the DNA is TGTGCCAGCTCACCACCTGGACAGGGGACGTACGAGCAGTACTTC. J is TRBJ2-7 and V is TRBV18, with 9 bases matching TRBD1. CDR1 and CDR2 (germline): KGHSH, LQKENI. The CDR3 contains 15 residues. The junction had 4 bases not matched to a gene; V was cut back by 0 bases and J by 4 bases.

In its sample, this clonotype was seen many times. The chain carries TRBV28 and TRBJ2-1, with D possibly being TRBD2 (6 bases). Trimming shortened V by 7 bases and J by 7 bases, and 17 bases separated the two germline ends. The length of the CDR3 is 14 residues. Germline CDR1 and CDR2: MDHEN and SYDVKM. CDR3 nucleotides: TGTGCCAGCAATGTACCGGGACTGACGAATGAGCAGTTCTTC. It is translated as CASNVPGLTNEQFF.

This chain joins TRBV5-6 and TRBJ2-7; tentative D call: TRBD2 (6 bases). CDR3 size: 13 residues. The germline V and J ends were trimmed by 0 bases and 9 bases, with 13 bases remaining between them. Germline lookup yields CDR1 SGHDT and CDR2 YYEEEE. The CDR3 bases are TGTGCCAGCAGCTTGGGTTTGGAGGGCGGGCAGTACTTC. Translating it yields CASSLGLEGGQYF.

As concerns this clonotype: A read error is possible here, since a much larger clone lies one base away. The chain recombines TRBV6-1 with TRBJ2-3; a weak D match, TRBD2 (6 bases). This CDR3 is 17 amino acids long. Looked up from germline, CDR1 is MNHNS and CDR2 is SASEGT. The DNA for the CDR3 is TGTGCCAGCAGTAAACGGGACTCGCGGCTTGGTACAGATACGCGGTATTTT. Its translation is CASSKRDSRLGTDTRYF.

This chain joins TRBV5-6 and TRBJ2-7, with D hard to call. Germline CDR1 SGHDT, CDR2 YYEEEE. V was shortened by 3 bases and J by 0 bases, with 10 bases between the two germline ends. CDR3 size: 14 residues. CDR3 sequence: CASSYQTLSYEQYF. CDR3 DNA sequence: TGTGCCAGCAGCTACCAGACACTCTCCTACGAGCAGTACTTC.

This clonotype showed up just a few times. This chain joins TRBV29-1 and TRBJ2-7, with D tentatively TRBD1 (6 bases). CDR3 length: 12 residues. The germline gives CDR1 SQVTM, CDR2 ANQGSEA. V was pared by 7 bases and J by 3 bases, with 13 bases between. CDR3 sequence (DNA): TGCAGCGCGGTGGGACAAAACTACGAGCAGTACTTC. This codes for CSAVGQNYEQYF.

This clonotype has only a few counts. The chain carries TRBV28 and TRBJ1-1, with 12 bases matching TRBD1. The junction had 18 bases not matched to a gene; V was cut back by 4 bases and J by 9 bases. CDR1 MDHEN and CDR2 SYDVKM come from the germline V gene. The CDR3 runs 18 residues. The CDR3 is CASSSGQGASWAWGKAFF. Here the CDR3 DNA reads TGTGCCAGCAGTTCGGGACAGGGGGCGTCGTGGGCTTGGGGGAAAGCTTTCTTT.

The sample holds many counts of this clonotype. The V gene is TRBV11-2, the J gene TRBJ2-1, with 11 bases identical to TRBD1. Germline CDR1 SGHAT, CDR2 FQNNGV. CDR3 length equals 14 residues. V was pared by 5 bases and J by 10 bases, with 7 bases of the junction left unmatched. The CDR3 DNA sequence: TGTGCCAGCAGCCTTGGACAGGGGGCGGAGGAGCAGTTCTTC. Translating gives CASSLGQGAEEQFF.

The chain is built from TRBV5-4 and TRBJ2-7, with 7 bases that match TRBD1. This CDR3 has 14 residues. The germline CDR1 and CDR2 sequences are SGHNT and YYREEE (reference sequence). V lost 3 bases and J lost 5; bases outside the gene matches: 8. The CDR3 protein is CASSWGQLGHEQYF. The CDR3 bases are TGTGCCAGCAGCTGGGGACAGTTGGGCCACGAGCAGTACTTC.

This clonotype was detected many times. The V gene is TRBV30, the J gene TRBJ1-5; 9 nucleotides agree with TRBD1. The V segment lost 2 bases and the J segment 5 bases; nucleotides outside the gene matches: 7. There are 15 residues in the CDR3. Germline V gene data show CDR1 as GTSNPN and CDR2 as SVGIG (reference sequence). The chain's CDR3 is CAWSLTGGRDQPQHF. The CDR3 DNA reads TGTGCCTGGAGTCTCACAGGGGGCCGCGATCAGCCCCAGCATTTT.

The CDR3 coding sequence is TGCGCCAGCAGCTTGGCCGAGGCAGCCTATGGCTACACCTTC. This encodes CASSLAEAAYGYTF. V is TRBV5-1 and J is TRBJ1-2; D unresolved. Germline values: CDR1 SGHRS, CDR2 YFSETQ. The ends were cut back, 0 bases at V and 4 bases at J, with 10 bases in the middle. The CDR3 is made up of 14 amino acids.